Listed here are 10 T cell receptor beta chains from one sample, sequenced in a study of blood T cell repertoires in COVID-19. Some clones are missing from TCRdb's copy, which holds only in-frame ones; the method was immunoSEQ multiplex PCR. Among hundreds of thousands of clones listed, nearly 90% were seen once. The sample comprised PBMCs or T cells enriched from blood (not recorded which). The receptors were sampled from a woman aged 45-60 years who had been exposed to COVID-19.

This clone has only a few counts. The chain combines TRBV11-3 with TRBJ1-6; TRBD1 agrees at 11 bases. Germline CDR1 SGHNT, CDR2 YENEEA. CDR3 length: 15 amino acids. Trimming cost V 4 bases and J 8 bases; bases outside gene matches: 4. DNA for the CDR3: TGTGCCAGCAGCTCAGGACAGGGGGCGGATTCACCCCTCCACTTT. Protein: CASSSGQGADSPLHF.

The gene calls are TRBV4-1 and TRBJ1-1; no clear D gene. Trimming took 0 bases from V and 5 from J, leaving 13 bases between them. The CDR3 sequence is 15 residues long. Germline values: CDR1 MGHRA, CDR2 YSYEKL. The CDR3 DNA sequence: TGCGCCAGCAGCCAAGAGAAAGTGTCAGGAACTGAAGCTTTCTTT. This codes for CASSQEKVSGTEAFF.

The rearrangement links TRBV19 to TRBJ2-1; 11 positions match TRBD2. The CDR3 sequence is 17 residues long. The germline V gene encodes CDR1 LNHDA and CDR2 SQIVND (reference sequence). J gave up 7 bases and V 3 bases, and 11 bases lay outside the gene matches. The CDR3 here is CASSISLAGGVSNEQFF. The CDR3 DNA sequence: TGTGCCAGTAGTATTAGCCTAGCGGGGGGCGTTTCAAATGAGCAGTTCTTC.

This chain links TRBV11-2 with TRBJ1-4, with 7 bases matching TRBD1. The CDR3 is 14 residues long. Per germline, CDR1 SGHAT and CDR2 FQNNGV. V shed 2 bases, J shed 6 bases, and the junction held 3 bases outside the gene matches. CDR3 sequence (DNA): TGTGCCAGCAGCTTATTCGACAGGGATGAAAAACTGTTTTTT. Protein: CASSLFDRDEKLFF.

This clone was observed once. Mismatch with germline at one junction end may stem from a read error. V usage is TRBV7-7 and J usage is TRBJ2-2; D perhaps matches TRBD2 (6 bases). Per germline, CDR1 SSHAT and CDR2 FNYEAQ (reference sequence). CDR3 length equals 15 residues. CDR3 bases: TGTGCTAGCAGCAAACCGCCCCCGGGGGCCGGGGAGCTGTTTTTT. Amino acid sequence: CASSKPPPGAGELFF.

CDR3 nucleotide sequence: TGTGCCACCAGTGTCGGGGGGCCGAACCCCACCTACAATGAGCAGTTCTTC. Encoded protein: CATSVGGPNPTYNEQFF. This chain uses TRBV24-1 with TRBJ2-1, with D maybe TRBD2 (7 bases). Trimming took off 5 bases at V and 2 bases at J, with 18 bases between the two ends. There are 17 residues in the CDR3. In germline, CDR1 is KGHDR, CDR2 SFDVKD.

The rearrangement uses TRBV7-9 and TRBJ1-2; no definite D call. The V and J ends lost 0 bases and 8 bases respectively, with 13 bases between them. This CDR3 region has 14 residues. CDR1 is SEHNR, CDR2 FQNEAQ, per germline (reference sequence). The CDR3 DNA sequence: TGTGCCAGCAGCTTAGCTCCCGAGGGTGACGGCTACACCTTC. This codes for CASSLAPEGDGYTF.

The CDR3 protein is CASSDVGTWDSQFSGNTIYF. The CDR3 nucleotides are TGTGCCAGCAGCGATGTGGGAACCTGGGACAGCCAATTCTCTGGAAACACCATATATTTT. This chain joins TRBV28 and TRBJ1-3, with 7 bases matching TRBD1. Germline values: CDR1 MDHEN, CDR2 SYDVKM. This CDR3 is built from 20 residues. Losses at the gene ends were 6 bases for V and 0 bases for J; bases not matched to a gene: 20.

The chain joins TRBV7-2 to TRBJ1-2, with 7 bases fitting TRBD1. J was trimmed by 2 bases and V by 5 bases; bases with no gene match: 8. The CDR3 has 15 residues. From germline, CDR1 is SGHTA and CDR2 FQGNSA. CDR3 in DNA: TGTGCCAGCAGCCCTGACAGGGCTGCCAACTATGGCTACACCTTC. This gives the protein CASSPDRAANYGYTF.

The rearrangement uses TRBV3-1 (or the pseudogene TRBV3-2) and TRBJ2-3; possible D gene TRBD1, 6 bases. The V gene's germline CDR1 is LGHDT and CDR2 YNNKEL (reference sequence). The ends were cut back, 4 bases at V and 6 bases at J, with 14 bases in the middle. This CDR3 contains 14 residues. This CDR3 reads CASSLRGSPDTQYF. The CDR3 nucleotides read TGTGCCAGCAGCCTGAGGGGGAGCCCCGATACGCAGTATTTT.